This TCR beta chain was found in a study of T cell changes during pregnancy in multiple sclerosis. Trimming stripped 9 bases from V and 6 bases from J, with 15 bases between. This CDR3 has 13 residues. In germline, CDR1 is LNHDA, CDR2 SQIVND (reference sequence). The data were produced by immunoSEQ multiplex PCR, yet TCRdb's version contains in-frame clones alone and is incomplete. The data show 130,000 or so clones, roughly 92% seen once. The V gene is TRBV19, the J gene TRBJ1-5; a possible D gene is TRBD1 (5 bases). Source: peripheral blood, taken before pregnancy. This sequence originates from a female donor with multiple sclerosis, enrolled in a pregnancy study. The CDR3, as DNA: TGTGCCAGGAGCCCAGGGCAATTTCAGCCCCAGCATTTT. Protein: CARSPGQFQPQHF.